One and the same sample provided the 32 T cell receptor beta chains below, sequenced in a study of blood T cell repertoires in COVID-19. TCRdb's table, derived via immunoSEQ multiplex PCR, lists solely in-frame clones and lacks some. The sample lists under 90,000 clones; 80% were seen once. Sequences were obtained from peripheral blood. The receptors shown here come from a human donor in a cohort sampled during active COVID-19.

The chain uses TRBV28 and TRBJ2-7, with a weak D call TRBD1 (5 bases). There are 14 residues in the CDR3. V was shortened by 7 bases and J by 2 bases, with 15 bases between the two germline ends. CDR1 is MDHEN, CDR2 SYDVKM, per germline. Here the CDR3 DNA reads TGTGCCAGCATCTACGGGCAGGGCACCTACGAGCAGTACTTC. Protein product: CASIYGQGTYEQYF. The complete variable domain, with remaining parts taken from reference TRBV28 and TRBJ2-7, reads DVKVTQSSRYLVKRTGEKVFLECVQDMDHENMFWYRQDPGLGLRLIYFSYDVKMKEKGDIPEGYSVSREKKERFSLILESASTNQTSMYLCASIYGQGTYEQYFGPGTRLTVT.

This chain uses TRBV6-6 with TRBJ2-1; 12 bases map to TRBD2. The CDR3 is 17 residues long. J was trimmed by 2 bases and V by 5 bases; bases with no gene match: 7. Germline loops: CDR1 MNHNY, CDR2 SVGAGI (reference sequence). In DNA form, the CDR3 reads TGTGCCAGCAGTCCTCGGACTAGCGGGGCCACCTACAATGAGCAGTTCTTC. This codes for CASSPRTSGATYNEQFF.

The chain combines TRBV15 with TRBJ1-1; no definite D call. The CDR3 sequence is 13 residues long. Germline CDR1 is LNHNV and CDR2 is YYDKDF (reference sequence). V dropped 1 base and J dropped 1 base, with 4 bases sitting between them. The CDR3 DNA reads TGTGCCACCAGCAGAGTCCAGAACACTGAAGCTTTCTTT. This gives the protein CATSRVQNTEAFF.

The chain recombines TRBV2 with TRBJ2-5; 8 bases map to TRBD2. The CDR3 runs to 15 residues. The J segment lost 4 bases and the V segment lost 8 bases, leaving 12 bases of the junction unmatched. Germline CDR1 reads SNHLY; CDR2 reads FYNNEI. The CDR3 spells CASQAPRGGGETQYF. CDR3 nucleotide sequence: TGTGCCAGCCAGGCGCCACGGGGGGGTGGAGAGACCCAGTACTTC.

In DNA, the CDR3 is TGTGCCAGCAGTTTTAAACGGGAGGTCAACACTGAAGCTTTCTTT. Translating it yields CASSFKREVNTEAFF. The V call is TRBV27, the J call TRBJ1-1, with D hard to call. Per the germline V gene, CDR1 is MNHEY and CDR2 is SMNVEV (reference sequence). This CDR3 region has 15 residues. The V and J ends lost 3 bases and 2 bases respectively, with 13 bases between them.

The chain is built from TRBV7-9 and TRBJ1-3; 7 bases align to TRBD1. CDR3 length: 15 amino acids. The J segment lost 3 bases and the V segment lost 5 bases, leaving 7 bases of the junction unmatched. Germline assignment: CDR1 SEHNR and CDR2 FQNEAQ (reference sequence). The CDR3 sequence: CASSDGTGVGNTIYF. CDR3 in DNA: TGTGCCAGCAGCGACGGAACAGGGGTTGGAAACACCATATATTTT.

This clone was seen only once. The rearrangement uses TRBV4-2 and TRBJ1-2, with TRBD1 matching over 7 bases. V dropped 0 bases and J dropped 6; count of bases not matched to a gene: 19. Germline V gives CDR1 LGHNA, CDR2 YNFKEQ. The CDR3 is 19 residues long. CDR3 in DNA: TGTGCCAGCAGCCAAGATAAGGCGGGACAGCCGATGAGTAAGGATGGCTACACCTTC. Its protein is CASSQDKAGQPMSKDGYTF.

The rearrangement uses TRBV11-2 and TRBJ2-5, with 16 bases aligning to TRBD2. Germline CDR1 is SGHAT and CDR2 is FQNNGV. V shed 8 bases and J 5 bases; nucleotides not matched to a gene: 14. The CDR3 covers 18 residues. The CDR3 here is CASEYGTSGGAARETQYF. In DNA, the CDR3 is TGTGCCAGCGAGTACGGGACTAGCGGGGGGGCCGCGAGGGAGACCCAGTACTTC.

This clone was observed a few times. The rearrangement uses TRBV6-6 and TRBJ1-1, with no clear D. The CDR3 extends over 13 amino acids. V was trimmed by 2 bases and J by 4 bases, leaving 8 bases between them. Germline V CDR1 and CDR2: MNHNY, SVGAGI (reference sequence). The CDR3, as DNA: TGTGCCAGCAGTTACCTTGTCGGCACTGAAGCTTTCTTT. It encodes CASSYLVGTEAFF.

This clone was picked up a small number of times. J is TRBJ1-2 and V is TRBV4-3, with 7 bases that match TRBD1. Germline assignment: CDR1 LGHNA and CDR2 YSLEER. Losses at the gene ends were 1 base for V and 4 bases for J; bases not matched to a gene: 6. The CDR3 loop spans 15 amino acids. CDR3 sequence (DNA): TGCGCCAGCAGCCAAGTAGGGGGCGCCGGCTATGGCTACACCTTC. Protein: CASSQVGGAGYGYTF.

This chain links TRBV19 with TRBJ1-1, with TRBD1 matching 10 bases. CDR3 size: 15 residues. Trimming cost V 5 bases and J 2 bases; bases outside gene matches: 5. Per germline, CDR1 LNHDA and CDR2 SQIVND (reference sequence). The CDR3 DNA is TGTGCCAGTAGTCCCGGGACAGGGGTTAACACTGAAGCTTTCTTT. This sequence encodes CASSPGTGVNTEAFF.

V gene TRBV6-2 or TRBV6-3 combines with J gene TRBJ2-3; TRBD1 might be the D (6 bases). The CDR3 is made up of 15 amino acids. The V end was cut by 5 bases, the J end by 3 bases, with 15 bases between. Per germline, CDR1 MNHEY and CDR2 SVGEGT. CDR3 residues: CASSDQGLGTDTQYF. CDR3 bases: TGTGCCAGCAGTGACCAGGGGTTGGGGACAGATACGCAGTATTTT.

V usage is TRBV27 and J usage is TRBJ1-5, with a tentative D call TRBD1 (5 bases). CDR3 length: 15 residues. Trimming cost V 5 bases and J 2 bases, with 13 bases left between them. In germline, CDR1 is MNHEY, CDR2 SMNVEV (reference sequence). CDR3 nucleotide sequence: TGTGCCAGCAGTCGAGGCGGGGGGGGCAATCAGCCCCAGCATTTT. This translates into CASSRGGGGNQPQHF.

This clone was counted only a few times. The chain is built from TRBV7-3 and TRBJ1-1; D perhaps matches TRBD1 (6 bases). The V end lost 5 bases, the J end lost 1 base, and 11 bases lay between the germline ends. The CDR3 runs to 14 residues. Germline V lookup: CDR1 SGHTA, CDR2 FQGTGA. CDR3 coding DNA: TGTGCCAGCAGCCCCGGGACATCGAACACTGAAGCTTTCTTT. Translation: CASSPGTSNTEAFF.

V gene TRBV7-9 combines with J gene TRBJ2-7, with D possibly matching TRBD1 (6 bases). The length of the CDR3 is 14 residues. Trimming removed 5 bases at V and 0 bases at J, with 11 bases between. The germline V gene has CDR1 SEHNR and CDR2 FQNEAQ (reference sequence). Here the CDR3 DNA reads TGTGCCAGCAGCCCCCAGGACAGCTCCTACGAGCAGTACGTC. Protein sequence: CASSPQDSSYEQYV.

The table lists this clone with a count of one. The chain joins TRBV14 to TRBJ1-3, with D unresolved. The CDR3 length is 15 residues. Germline V lookup: CDR1 SGHDN, CDR2 FVKESK. V lost 2 bases, J lost 4 bases, and 12 bases lay in between. The CDR3 bases are TGTGCCAGCAGCCAAACAAGAGGGCAAGGAAACACCATATATTTT. Translated: CASSQTRGQGNTIYF. Full variable domain (outside the CDR3, taken from reference TRBV14 and TRBJ1-3): EAGVTQFPSHSVIEKGQTVTLRCDPISGHDNLYWYRRVMGKEIKFLLHFVKESKQDESGMPNNRFLAERTGGTYSTLKVQPAELEDSGVYFCASSQTRGQGNTIYFGEGSWLTVV.

This chain uses TRBV29-1 with TRBJ2-5; TRBD1 matches at 8 bases. Germline V gives CDR1 SQVTM, CDR2 ANQGSEA. V lost 7 bases to trimming and J lost 3 bases; unmatched junction nucleotides: 10. The CDR3 spans 14 residues. CDR3 nucleotide sequence: TGCAGCGGGGGGAGGACAGGGAGAGAAGAGACCCAGTACTTC. Its translation is CSGGRTGREETQYF. Together with reference TRBV29-1 and TRBJ2-5, the CDR3 gives the full variable domain: SAVISQKPSRDICQRGTSLTIQCQVDSQVTMMFWYRQQPGQSLTLIATANQGSEATYESGFVIDKFPISRPNLTFSTLTVSNMSPEDSSIYLCSGGRTGREETQYFGPGTRLLVL.

The V call is TRBV24-1, the J call TRBJ1-5, with D hard to call. Germline V lookup: CDR1 KGHDR, CDR2 SFDVKD. CDR3 length equals 13 residues. V lost 3 bases and J lost 5, with 7 bases in between. CDR3 residues: CATSDAGYQPQHF. DNA of the CDR3: TGTGCCACCAGTGATGCGGGGTATCAGCCCCAGCATTTT.

This clone has a single count. The chain joins TRBV19 to TRBJ2-7; no reliable D call. CDR1 and CDR2 from the germline V gene are LNHDA and SQIVND (reference sequence). The length of the CDR3 is 13 residues. The germline V and J ends were trimmed by 3 bases and 5 bases, with 11 bases remaining between them. This CDR3 reads CASSIGPFHEQYV. CDR3 nucleotide sequence: TGTGCCAGTAGTATTGGGCCTTTCCACGAGCAGTACGTC.

This clone was found once. The V call is TRBV29-1, the J call TRBJ2-1; unclear D gene. This CDR3 has 15 amino acids. With 4 bases removed from V and 2 bases from J, the gap between germline ends came to 15 bases. Germline lookup yields CDR1 SQVTM and CDR2 ANQGSEA. Written as DNA, the CDR3 is TGCAGCGTTGTAACCCAGTCTTATACCTACAATGAGCAGTTCTTC. It codes for CSVVTQSYTYNEQFF.

The J gene is TRBJ1-1, the V gene TRBV18; no clear D gene. V shed 1 base and J shed 4 bases, with 16 bases lying between them. This CDR3 comprises 16 residues. Per germline, CDR1 KGHSH and CDR2 LQKENI. The CDR3 sequence is CASSPRLLGSGTEAFF. CDR3 sequence (DNA): TGTGCCAGCTCACCACGGCTGTTGGGTTCAGGCACTGAAGCTTTCTTT.

The rearrangement links TRBV19 to TRBJ1-5, with D possibly TRBD1 on 6 matching bases. In germline, CDR1 is LNHDA, CDR2 SQIVND (reference sequence). CDR3 length: 15 amino acids. V lost 4 bases and J 0 bases, leaving 10 bases between the germline ends. CDR3 DNA: TGTGCCAGTAGTAGGGGACACTATAGCAATCAGCCCCAGCATTTT. Translated, it gives CASSRGHYSNQPQHF.

This clone was recorded only once. The V and J genes are TRBV5-1 and TRBJ2-1; D possibly corresponds to TRBD2 (6 bases). The germline V gene encodes CDR1 SGHRS and CDR2 YFSETQ. With 4 bases removed from V and 1 base from J, the gap between germline ends came to 15 bases. The CDR3 spans 16 residues. In nucleotides, the CDR3 is TGCGCCAGCAGCGTAGGCCCCGCGGGGTCCTACAATGAGCAGTTCTTC. Protein: CASSVGPAGSYNEQFF.

The rearrangement links TRBV6-5 to TRBJ1-5, with D possibly being TRBD1 (6 bases). The V end lost 6 bases, the J end lost 3 bases, and 12 bases lay between the germline ends. Germline-derived CDR1 and CDR2 are MNHEY and SVGAGI. This CDR3 has 14 amino acids. CDR3 bases: TGTGCCAGCAGACGAACAGGGTCCAATCAGCCCCAGCATTTT. Translation gives CASRRTGSNQPQHF.

The V gene is TRBV6-5, the J gene TRBJ1-4; unclear D gene. Germline V gene lookup returns CDR1 MNHEY and CDR2 SVGAGI. V lost 7 bases and J lost 3, with 12 bases in between. The CDR3 totals 14 residues. CDR3 amino acids: CASTVYGPNEKLFF. The DNA for the CDR3 is TGTGCCAGCACGGTTTATGGGCCTAATGAAAAACTGTTTTTT.

The chain couples TRBV5-6 to TRBJ1-4; TRBD1 might be the D (5 bases). With 4 bases removed from V and 8 bases from J, the gap between germline ends came to 15 bases. The CDR3 extends over 14 amino acids. The germline CDR1 and CDR2 sequences are SGHDT and YYEEEE. This chain's CDR3 is CASSLGGIREKLFF. CDR3 bases: TGTGCCAGCAGCCTCGGGGGTATACGAGAAAAACTGTTTTTT.

CDR3 sequence reads: CALSGTGTLEQYF. CDR3 DNA sequence: TGTGCCCTGTCCGGGACAGGGACCCTGGAGCAGTACTTC. The V and J genes are TRBV2 and TRBJ2-7; 9 bases map to TRBD1. The CDR3 covers 13 residues. The germline CDR1 and CDR2 sequences are SNHLY and FYNNEI. The V segment lost 11 bases and the J segment 7 bases; nucleotides outside the gene matches: 12.

The genes are TRBV30 and TRBJ2-1; 7 positions match TRBD2. This CDR3 region has 12 residues. J gave up 1 base and V 7 bases, and 1 base lay outside the gene matches. Germline assignment: CDR1 GTSNPN and CDR2 SVGIG (reference sequence). The CDR3 nucleotides read TGTGCCTCTAGCGGTTCCTACAATGAGCAGTTCTTC. This encodes CASSGSYNEQFF.

CDR3 protein: CASSQSQVNYGYTF. The CDR3 DNA sequence: TGTGCCAGCAGCCAAAGCCAAGTCAACTATGGCTACACCTTC. The chain couples TRBV16 to TRBJ1-2, with unresolved D. V lost 2 bases to trimming and J lost 2 bases, with 9 bases between them. Per the germline V gene, CDR1 is KGHSY and CDR2 is FQNENV. The CDR3 runs 14 residues.

The chain links TRBV7-2 to TRBJ1-2; perhaps TRBD1 as D (6 bases). CDR1 is SGHTA and CDR2 is FQGNSA in the germline V gene. V was clipped by 1 base and J by 5 bases, with 8 bases between them. CDR3 length: 13 residues. The CDR3 bases are TGTGCCAGCAGCTTAGTAGGACAGTATGGCTACACCTTC. Residues: CASSLVGQYGYTF.

V and J are TRBV7-2 and TRBJ1-2; no firm D call. The V end lost 1 base, the J end lost 1 base, and 10 bases lay between the germline ends. This CDR3 region has 15 residues. Germline CDR1 reads SGHTA; CDR2 reads FQGNSA. The chain's CDR3 is CASSLGGYGNYGYTF. The CDR3 region has the DNA TGTGCCAGCAGCTTAGGCGGGTATGGTAACTATGGCTACACCTTC.

The gene calls are TRBV10-3 and TRBJ1-3; D is undetermined. Trimming stripped 3 bases from V and 4 bases from J, with 19 bases between. The germline gives CDR1 ENHRY, CDR2 SYGVKD. This CDR3 comprises 17 residues. The CDR3 here is CAISDLVLTAEGNTIYF. DNA of the CDR3: TGTGCCATCAGTGATCTGGTCTTGACGGCGGAAGGAAACACCATATATTTT.